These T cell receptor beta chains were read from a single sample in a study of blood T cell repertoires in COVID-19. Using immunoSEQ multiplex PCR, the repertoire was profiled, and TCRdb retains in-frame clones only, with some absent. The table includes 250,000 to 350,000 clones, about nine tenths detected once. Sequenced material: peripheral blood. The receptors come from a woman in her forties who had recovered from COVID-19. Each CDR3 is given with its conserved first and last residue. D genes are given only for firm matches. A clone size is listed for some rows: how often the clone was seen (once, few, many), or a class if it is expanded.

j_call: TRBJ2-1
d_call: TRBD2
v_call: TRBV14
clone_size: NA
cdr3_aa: CASSQDWLAGRNNEQFF
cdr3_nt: TGTGCCAGCAGCCAAGATTGGCTAGCGGGGAGGAACAATGAGCAGTTCTTC

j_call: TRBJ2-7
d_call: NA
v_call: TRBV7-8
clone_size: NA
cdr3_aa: CASSPRGTRQQNEQYF
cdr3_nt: TGTGCCAGCAGCCCAAGGGGGACGCGACAACAGAACGAGCAGTACTTC

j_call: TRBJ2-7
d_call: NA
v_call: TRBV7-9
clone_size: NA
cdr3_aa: CASSFGTFRYEQYF
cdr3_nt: TGTGCCAGCAGCTTCGGGACTTTTCGTTACGAGCAGTACTTC

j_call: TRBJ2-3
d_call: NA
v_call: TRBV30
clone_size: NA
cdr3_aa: CAWSLPPVWTRSTDTQYF
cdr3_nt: TGTGCCTGGAGTCTCCCCCCGGTTTGGACAAGGTCCACGGATACGCAGTATTTT

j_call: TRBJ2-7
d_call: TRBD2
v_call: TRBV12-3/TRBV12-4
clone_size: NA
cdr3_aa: CASSPGGAGEQYF
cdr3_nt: TGTGCCAGCAGCCCCGGGGGGGCGGGCGAGCAGTACTTC

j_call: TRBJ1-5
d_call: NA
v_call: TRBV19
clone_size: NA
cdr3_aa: CASSPRAGNQPQHF
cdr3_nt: TGTGCCAGTAGTCCCAGGGCGGGCAATCAGCCCCAGCATTTT

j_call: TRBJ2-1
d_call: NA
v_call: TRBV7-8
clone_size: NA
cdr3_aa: CASSVSASGYNEQFF
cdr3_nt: TGTGCCAGCAGCGTAAGCGCATCGGGTTACAATGAGCAGTTCTTC

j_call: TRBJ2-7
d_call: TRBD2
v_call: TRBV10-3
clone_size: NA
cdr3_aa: CAIKGLANYEQYF
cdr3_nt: TGTGCCATCAAGGGACTAGCTAACTACGAGCAGTACTTC

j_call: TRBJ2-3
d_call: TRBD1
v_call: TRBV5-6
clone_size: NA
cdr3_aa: CASSPDRGLTDTQYF
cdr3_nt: TGTGCCAGCAGCCCGGACAGGGGCCTCACAGATACGCAGTATTTT

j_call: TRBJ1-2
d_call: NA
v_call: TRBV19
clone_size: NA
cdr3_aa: CASKADLANYGYTF
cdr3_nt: TGTGCCAGTAAAGCGGACCTCGCTAACTATGGCTACACCTTC

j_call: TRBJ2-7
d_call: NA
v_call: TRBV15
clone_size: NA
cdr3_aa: CATSSARSPSSYEQYF
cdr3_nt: TGTGCCACCAGCAGCGCGAGGAGCCCAAGCTCCTACGAGCAGTACTTC

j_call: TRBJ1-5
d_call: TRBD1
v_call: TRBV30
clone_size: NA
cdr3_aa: CAWSDRQGNQPQHF
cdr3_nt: TGTGCCTGGAGCGATCGACAGGGTAATCAGCCCCAGCATTTT

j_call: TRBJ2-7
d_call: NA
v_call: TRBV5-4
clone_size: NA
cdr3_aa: CASSLGQNNYEQYF
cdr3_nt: TGTGCCAGCAGCTTGGGACAGAACAACTACGAGCAGTACTTC

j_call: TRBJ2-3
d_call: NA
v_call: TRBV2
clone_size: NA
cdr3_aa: CASTEGADTQYF
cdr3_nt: TGTGCCAGCACCGAGGGAGCAGATACGCAGTATTTT

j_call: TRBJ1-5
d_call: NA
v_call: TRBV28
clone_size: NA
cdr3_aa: CASSLDGRGSNQPQHF
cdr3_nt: TGTGCCAGCAGTCTGGATGGAAGGGGGTCCAATCAGCCCCAGCATTTT

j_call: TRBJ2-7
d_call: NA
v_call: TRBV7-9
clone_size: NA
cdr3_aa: CASSLDVNEQYF
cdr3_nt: TGTGCCAGCAGCTTAGATGTTAACGAGCAGTACTTC

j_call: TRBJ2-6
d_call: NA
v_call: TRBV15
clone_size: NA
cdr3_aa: CATSRDRGSGANVLTF
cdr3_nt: TGTGCCACCAGCAGGGACAGAGGCTCTGGGGCCAACGTCCTGACTTTC

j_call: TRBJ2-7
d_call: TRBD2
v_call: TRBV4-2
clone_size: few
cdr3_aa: CASSLPRTSGRAYEQYF
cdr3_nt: TGTGCCAGCAGCCTACCGAGGACTAGCGGGAGGGCCTACGAGCAGTACTTC

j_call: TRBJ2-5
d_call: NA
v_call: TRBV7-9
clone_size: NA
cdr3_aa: CASSLEQTQYF
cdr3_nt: TGTGCCAGCAGCTTAGAGCAGACCCAGTACTTC

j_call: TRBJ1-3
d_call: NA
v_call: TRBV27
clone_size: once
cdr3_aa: CASTGERNTIYF
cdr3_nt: TGTGCCAGCACTGGGGAGAGAAACACCATATATTTT

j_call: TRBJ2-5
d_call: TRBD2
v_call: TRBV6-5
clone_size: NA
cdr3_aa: CASSTGGLAGETQYF
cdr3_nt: TGTGCCAGCAGTACCGGTGGGCTAGCGGGAGAGACCCAGTACTTC

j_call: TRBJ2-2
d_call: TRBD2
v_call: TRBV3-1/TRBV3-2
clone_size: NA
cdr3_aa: CASSRTSGRLDTGELFF
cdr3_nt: TGTGCCAGCAGCCGGACTAGCGGGAGGTTGGACACCGGGGAGCTGTTTTTT

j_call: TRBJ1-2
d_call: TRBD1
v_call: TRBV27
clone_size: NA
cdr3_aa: CASRMTGGSAGGYTF
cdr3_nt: TGTGCCAGCAGGATGACAGGGGGAAGTGCTGGTGGCTACACCTTC

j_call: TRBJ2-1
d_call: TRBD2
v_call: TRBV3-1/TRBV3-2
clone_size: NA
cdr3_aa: CASSPPTSGPIYNEQFF
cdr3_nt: TGTGCCAGCAGCCCTCCGACTAGCGGGCCGATCTACAATGAGCAGTTCTTC

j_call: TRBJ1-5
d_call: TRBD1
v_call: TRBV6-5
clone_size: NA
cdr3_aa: CASSLRQGAQPQHF
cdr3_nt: TGTGCCAGCAGTTTGCGACAGGGGGCCCAGCCCCAGCATTTT

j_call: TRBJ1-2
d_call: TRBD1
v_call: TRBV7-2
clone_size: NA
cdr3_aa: CASSLSLGQGLYGYTF
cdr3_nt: TGTGCCAGCAGCTTATCCCTGGGACAGGGACTATATGGCTACACCTTC

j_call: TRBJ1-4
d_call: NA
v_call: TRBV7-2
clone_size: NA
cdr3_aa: CASSLRVGEEKLFF
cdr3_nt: TGTGCCAGCAGCTTACGTGTTGGGGAGGAAAAACTGTTTTTT

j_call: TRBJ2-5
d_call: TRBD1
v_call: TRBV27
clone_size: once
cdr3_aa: CASKTGVQETQYF
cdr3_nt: TGTGCCAGCAAAACAGGGGTCCAAGAGACCCAGTACTTC

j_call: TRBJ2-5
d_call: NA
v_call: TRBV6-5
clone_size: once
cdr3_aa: CATLATPQETQYF
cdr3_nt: TGTGCCACCCTAGCTACTCCCCAAGAGACCCAGTACTTC

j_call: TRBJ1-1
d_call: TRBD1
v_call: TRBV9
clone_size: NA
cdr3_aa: CASSGRQGVHTEAFF
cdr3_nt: TGTGCCAGCAGCGGACGACAGGGGGTGCACACTGAAGCTTTCTTT

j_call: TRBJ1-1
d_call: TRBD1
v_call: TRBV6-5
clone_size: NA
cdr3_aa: CASGATGGTEAFF
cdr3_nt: TGTGCCAGTGGGGCGACAGGGGGCACTGAAGCTTTCTTT

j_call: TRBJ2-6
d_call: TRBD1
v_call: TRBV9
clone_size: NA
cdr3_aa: CASSRDRGETGANVLTF
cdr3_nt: TGTGCCAGCAGCCGGGACAGGGGGGAAACCGGGGCCAACGTCCTGACTTTC

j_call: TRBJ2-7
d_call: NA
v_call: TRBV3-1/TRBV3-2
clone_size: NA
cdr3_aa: CASSQESPSEQYF
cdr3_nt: TGTGCCAGCAGCCAAGAGTCCCCGAGTGAGCAGTACTTC

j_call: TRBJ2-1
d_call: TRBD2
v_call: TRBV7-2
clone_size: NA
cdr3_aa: CASSLEGTGTSFYHEQFF
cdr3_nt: TGTGCCAGCAGCTTAGAGGGGACCGGGACTAGCTTTTACCATGAGCAGTTCTTC

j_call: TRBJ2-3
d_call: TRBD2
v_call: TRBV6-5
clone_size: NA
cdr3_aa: CASRGLGWDTDTQYF
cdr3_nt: TGTGCCAGCAGAGGACTAGGTTGGGACACAGATACGCAGTATTTT

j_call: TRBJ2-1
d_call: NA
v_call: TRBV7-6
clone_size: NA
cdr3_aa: CASSSPGERSYSYNEQFF
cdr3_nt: TGTGCCAGCAGCTCCCCGGGGGAGCGGAGTTACTCCTACAATGAGCAGTTCTTC

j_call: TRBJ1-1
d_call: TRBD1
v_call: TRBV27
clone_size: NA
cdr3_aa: CASRATGGTEAFF
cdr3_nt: TGTGCCAGCAGGGCAACAGGGGGGACTGAAGCTTTCTTT

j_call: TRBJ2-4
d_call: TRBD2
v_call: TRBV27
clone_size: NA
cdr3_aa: CASSFPSGSPLKNIQYF
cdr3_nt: TGTGCCAGCAGTTTTCCTAGCGGGAGCCCCCTCAAAAACATTCAGTACTTC

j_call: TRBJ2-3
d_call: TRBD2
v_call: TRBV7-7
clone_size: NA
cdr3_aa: CASSLGLAGGDTQYF
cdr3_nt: TGTGCTAGCAGCTTAGGTTTAGCGGGAGGAGATACGCAGTATTTT

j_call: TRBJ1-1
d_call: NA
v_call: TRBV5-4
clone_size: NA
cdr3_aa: CASSLGGIQDYTEAFF
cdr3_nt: TGTGCCAGCAGCTTGGGGGGCATACAGGATTACACTGAAGCTTTCTTT

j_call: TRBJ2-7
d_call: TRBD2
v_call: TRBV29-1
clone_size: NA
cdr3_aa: CSVGILAGDNEQYF
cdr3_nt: TGCAGCGTGGGGATCCTAGCGGGAGACAACGAGCAGTACTTC

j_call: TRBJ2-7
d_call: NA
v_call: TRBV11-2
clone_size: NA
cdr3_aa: CASTIRETVESYEQYF
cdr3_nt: TGTGCCAGCACTATCCGCGAGACAGTTGAATCCTACGAGCAGTACTTC

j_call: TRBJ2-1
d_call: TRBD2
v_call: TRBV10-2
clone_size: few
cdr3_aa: CASAPRGPTSGRAYNEQFF
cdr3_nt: TGCGCCAGCGCCCCCCGGGGGCCGACTAGCGGGAGAGCATACAATGAGCAGTTCTTC

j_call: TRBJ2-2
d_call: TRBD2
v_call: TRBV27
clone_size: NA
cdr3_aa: CASTTSFGGTGELFF
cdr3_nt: TGTGCCAGCACGACTAGCTTCGGTGGAACCGGGGAGCTGTTTTTT

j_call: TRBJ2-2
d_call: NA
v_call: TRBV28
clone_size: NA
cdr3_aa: CASTPGGEPSTGELFF
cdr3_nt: TGTGCCAGCACCCCCGGCGGAGAGCCTTCCACCGGGGAGCTGTTTTTT

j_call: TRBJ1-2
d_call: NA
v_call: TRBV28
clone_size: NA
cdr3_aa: CASTQGYGYGYTF
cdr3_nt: TGTGCCAGCACCCAGGGGTACGGCTATGGCTACACCTTC

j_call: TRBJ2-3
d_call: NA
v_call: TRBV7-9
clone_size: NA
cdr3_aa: CASTPLALGTQYF
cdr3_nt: TGTGCCAGCACTCCCCTCGCGCTAGGTACGCAGTATTTT

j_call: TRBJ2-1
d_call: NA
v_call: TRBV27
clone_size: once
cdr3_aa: CASSLVGAPALF
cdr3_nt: TGTGCCAGCAGTTTAGTGGGAGCCCCGGCACTCTTC

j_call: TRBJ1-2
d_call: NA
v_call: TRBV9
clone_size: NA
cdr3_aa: CASSVAGEGRADGYTF
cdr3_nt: TGTGCCAGCAGCGTAGCTGGGGAGGGCAGGGCAGATGGCTACACCTTC

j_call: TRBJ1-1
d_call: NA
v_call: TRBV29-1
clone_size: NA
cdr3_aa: CSVDSGDTEAFF
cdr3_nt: TGCAGCGTTGATTCTGGAGACACTGAAGCTTTCTTT